Below, 9 T cell receptor beta chains from the same sample are listed, as sequenced in a study of cytomegalovirus exposure and HLA in healthy donors. The primer mix had 60 Vbeta and 13 Jbeta primers. TCRdb's copy holds only in-frame clones and misses some; the assay was immunoSEQ multiplex PCR. The table lists about 200,000 clones, around 80% of them singletons. Sequencing input: PBMCs. These receptors came from a girl aged 2 to 10 in good health and CMV-seronegative.

The chain couples TRBV4-2 to TRBJ1-1; 9 positions agree with TRBD1. The CDR3 is 15 amino acids. The germline V gene has CDR1 LGHNA and CDR2 YNFKEQ. Losses at the gene ends were 5 bases for V and 5 bases for J; bases not matched to a gene: 9. CDR3 region: CASSSMGDRVTEAFF. Written as DNA, the CDR3 is TGTGCCAGCAGCTCAATGGGGGACAGGGTAACTGAAGCTTTCTTT.

The chain recombines TRBV2 with TRBJ1-1; D ambiguous. Germline loops: CDR1 SNHLY, CDR2 FYNNEI. Trimming removed 7 bases from V and 10 bases from J, with 4 bases in between. The CDR3 has 8 residues. CDR3 in amino acids: CASTLAFF. The CDR3 coding sequence is TGTGCCAGCACTTTAGCTTTCTTT.

The genes are TRBV19 and TRBJ2-7; TRBD1 matches at 10 bases. V trimming: 9 bases; J trimming: 0 bases; junction bases outside the gene matches: 11. The V gene's germline CDR1 is LNHDA and CDR2 SQIVND (reference sequence). This CDR3 is 16 amino acids long. The CDR3 protein is CASRDRGVSDSYEQYF. The CDR3 DNA reads as TGTGCCAGCCGGGACAGGGGAGTGTCGGACTCCTACGAGCAGTACTTC.

This clone was recorded once. This chain uses TRBV9 with TRBJ1-2, with D possibly being TRBD1 (6 bases). In germline, CDR1 is SGDLS, CDR2 YYNGEE. Trimming removed 2 bases from V and 4 bases from J, with 15 bases in between. The CDR3 runs 15 residues. The CDR3 reads CASSVAWGGGYGYTF. The CDR3 nucleotides are TGTGCCAGCAGCGTGGCCTGGGGAGGGGGCTATGGCTACACCTTC.

The CDR3 loop is CASSLGGSSYNEQFF. CDR3 DNA sequence: TGTGCCAGCTCTCTCGGGGGGAGTTCCTACAATGAGCAGTTCTTC. This sequence joins TRBV4-2 and TRBJ2-1; 7 bases agree with TRBD2. The J segment lost 1 base and the V segment lost 8 bases, leaving 8 bases of the junction unmatched. CDR3 length: 15 amino acids. The germline V gene has CDR1 LGHNA and CDR2 YNFKEQ.

The chain couples TRBV7-9 to TRBJ1-2, with D tentatively TRBD1 (5 bases). The CDR3 spans 16 residues. The germline CDR1 and CDR2 sequences are SEHNR and FQNEAQ (reference sequence). Trimming shortened V by 2 bases and J by 1 base, and 14 bases separated the two germline ends. CDR3 loop: CASSLRSDSLNYGYTF. The CDR3 DNA sequence: TGTGCCAGCAGCTTAAGGTCCGACAGCCTTAACTATGGCTACACCTTC.

This chain uses TRBV30 with TRBJ1-4, with TRBD1 identical over 7 bases. Germline CDR1 reads GTSNPN; CDR2 reads SVGIG (reference sequence). The CDR3 has 14 amino acids. V shed 0 bases, J shed 4 bases, and the junction held 2 bases outside the gene matches. The CDR3: CAWSVGQLNEKLFF. CDR3 coding DNA: TGTGCCTGGAGTGTGGGACAGCTTAATGAAAAACTGTTTTTT.

The chain links TRBV7-3 to TRBJ1-1, with a possible D match to TRBD1 (6 bases). From germline, CDR1 is SGHTA and CDR2 FQGTGA. The CDR3 is 14 residues long. Trimming removed 4 bases at V and 7 bases at J, with 16 bases between. Here the CDR3 DNA reads TGTGCCAGCAGCTCGAGCGGGGGGGCGGGTGAAGCTTTCTTT. This sequence encodes CASSSSGGAGEAFF.

The chain links TRBV6-1 to TRBJ2-2; TRBD2 matches 9 bases. Trimming took 6 bases from V and 7 from J; bases not matched to a gene: 6. This CDR3 spans 14 amino acids. Looked up from germline, CDR1 is MNHNS and CDR2 is SASEGT. The CDR3 loop is CASSAGGASGELFF. CDR3 bases: TGTGCCAGCAGCGCGGGGGGGGCTAGCGGGGAGCTGTTTTTT.